The 22 T cell receptor beta chains in this list originate from one sample, sequenced in a study of human T cells and chemical hapten exposure. TCRdb fed the RACE reads into MiXCR, producing one record per CDR3 protein. Among tens of thousands of distinct CDR3 sequences listed, about an eighth were seen once. Time point denoted: patch test 1, 2 weeks after DPC sensitization. Treatment reported: therapeutic diphenylcyclopropenone sensitization with weekly scalp DPC. This material consisted of whole blood, taken in connection with sensitization to the hapten diphenylcyclopropenone (DPC). The receptors here all came from an older woman with alopecia areata. Some clones in this sample may be carry-over from other donors' samples.

This clonotype occurred many times. The CDR3 coding sequence is TGTGCCAGCAGCGACTACAATCAGCCCCAGCATTTT. Protein product: CASSDYNQPQHF. The chain is built from TRBV7-9 and TRBJ1-5; the D is unclear. Trimming took off 5 bases at V and 3 bases at J, with 5 bases between the two ends. This CDR3 contains 12 residues. Germline V lookup: CDR1 SEHNR, CDR2 FQNEAQ (reference sequence).

The rearrangement uses TRBV5-4 and TRBJ2-5; D is unresolved. The V end was cut by 0 bases, the J end by 0 bases, with 9 bases between. The length of the CDR3 is 15 residues. The germline CDR1 and CDR2 sequences are SGHNT and YYREEE (reference sequence). This CDR3 reads CASSLDASHQETQYF. The CDR3 nucleotides read TGTGCCAGCAGCTTGGACGCATCTCACCAAGAGACCCAGTACTTC.

This clonotype was counted a few times. The chain combines TRBV3-1 with TRBJ2-1, with D hard to call. The CDR3 contains 13 residues. Germline-derived CDR1 and CDR2 are LGHDT and YNNKEL (reference sequence). The ends were cut back, 1 base at V and 4 bases at J, with 5 bases in the middle. CDR3 nucleotides: TGTGCCAGCAGCCAAGCCAGATACAATGAGCAGTTCTTC. Amino acid sequence: CASSQARYNEQFF.

This clonotype came up a few times. The genes are TRBV24-1 and TRBJ2-2; 10 bases agree with TRBD1. The CDR3 is made up of 16 amino acids. Germline CDR1 reads KGHDR; CDR2 reads SFDVKD. The J segment lost 5 bases and the V segment lost 3 bases, leaving 5 bases of the junction unmatched. The CDR3 spells CATSDQGQGNTGELFF. In DNA, the CDR3 is TGTGCCACCAGTGATCAGGGACAGGGGAATACCGGGGAGCTGTTTTTT.

The chain links TRBV3-1 to TRBJ1-6; no definite D call. Deletions cut 0 bases from V and 9 bases from J, with 9 bases between. This CDR3 has 14 amino acids. CDR1 and CDR2 (germline): LGHDT, YNNKEL (reference sequence). The CDR3: CASSQEGGISPLHF. The DNA of the CDR3 is TGTGCCAGCAGCCAAGAAGGTGGGATTTCACCCCTCCACTTT.

This clonotype was counted at least ten times. The chain joins TRBV27 to TRBJ2-7; D is unresolved. V dropped 0 bases and J dropped 4 bases, with 7 bases sitting between them. Germline CDR1 reads MNHEY; CDR2 reads SMNVEV (reference sequence). The CDR3 covers 13 residues. In DNA, the CDR3 is TGTGCCAGCAGTTTATCTTCAGGTTACGAGCAGTACTTC. Translation: CASSLSSGYEQYF.

In this sample, this clonotype turned up a few times. This chain links TRBV2 with TRBJ2-2; a possible D gene is TRBD1 (6 bases). V was clipped by 2 bases and J by 4 bases, with 11 bases between them. The germline V gene encodes CDR1 SNHLY and CDR2 FYNNEI. The CDR3 contains 15 residues. This chain's CDR3 is CASSERQASTGELFF. The CDR3 DNA follows: TGTGCCAGCAGTGAAAGACAGGCCAGCACCGGGGAGCTGTTTTTT.

This rearrangement joins TRBV7-8 to TRBJ2-3; D unresolved. V was shortened by 2 bases and J by 0 bases, with 15 bases between the two germline ends. The germline V gene has CDR1 SGHVS and CDR2 FQNEAQ. This CDR3 contains 17 residues. CDR3 amino acids: CASSLRVGRISTDTQYF. The CDR3 DNA follows: TGTGCCAGCAGCTTACGGGTCGGCAGGATTAGCACAGATACGCAGTATTTT.

In its sample, this clonotype was seen a few times. The chain carries TRBV5-5 and TRBJ2-7; no definite D call. The V gene's germline CDR1 is SGHKS and CDR2 YYEKEE (reference sequence). The CDR3 length is 13 residues. Trimming stripped 7 bases from V and 3 bases from J, with 14 bases between. CDR3: CASRLGPLYEQYF. The CDR3 nucleotides are TGTGCCAGCCGGTTAGGGCCACTCTACGAGCAGTACTTC.

The chain recombines TRBV7-3 with TRBJ2-3, with 9 bases lining up with TRBD2. The V segment lost 5 bases and the J segment 3 bases; nucleotides outside the gene matches: 12. Germline CDR1 SGHTA, CDR2 FQGTGA. The CDR3 spans 17 residues. The CDR3 protein is CASSVAPAGGRTDTQYF. CDR3 sequence (DNA): TGTGCCAGCAGCGTGGCCCCCGCGGGGGGGCGGACAGATACGCAGTATTTT.

This clonotype was detected ten times or more. This chain connects TRBV5-1 to TRBJ2-7; D gene ambiguous. The CDR3 is 14 residues long. From germline, CDR1 is SGHRS and CDR2 YFSETQ. V was shortened by 0 bases and J by 4 bases, with 11 bases between the two germline ends. The CDR3 region is CASSLGSGTYEQYF. CDR3 DNA sequence: TGCGCCAGCAGCTTGGGGAGTGGAACGTACGAGCAGTACTTC.

In its sample, this clonotype was seen many times. The chain links TRBV27 to TRBJ1-2; 10 bases map to TRBD1. V dropped 4 bases and J dropped 6; count of bases not matched to a gene: 2. The germline V gene has CDR1 MNHEY and CDR2 SMNVEV (reference sequence). The CDR3 is 13 amino acids. CDR3 loop: CASSSGTGDGYTF. The CDR3 DNA sequence: TGTGCCAGCAGTTCCGGGACAGGGGATGGCTACACCTTC.

This clonotype has ten or more counts. V gene TRBV25-1 combines with J gene TRBJ2-2; D is unclear. The CDR3 is 16 amino acids. Germline V CDR1 and CDR2: MGHDK, SYGVNS. Trimming removed 5 bases from V and 0 bases from J, with 13 bases in between. This CDR3 is CASSRAGGANTGELFF. CDR3 nucleotides: TGTGCCAGCAGTCGAGCCGGCGGCGCGAACACCGGGGAGCTGTTTTTT.

This clonotype has just a few counts. The chain recombines TRBV5-1 with TRBJ1-5, with D maybe TRBD1 (5 bases). CDR1 and CDR2 from the germline V gene are SGHRS and YFSETQ. The ends were cut back, 4 bases at V and 4 bases at J, with 15 bases in the middle. The CDR3 sequence is 15 residues long. This CDR3 reads CASSPGTTVNQPQHF. The CDR3 bases are TGCGCCAGCAGCCCCGGGACCACGGTAAATCAGCCCCAGCATTTT.

This clonotype was counted ten times or more. The V gene is TRBV10-2, the J gene TRBJ2-3; 10 nucleotides agree with TRBD2. The CDR3 covers 17 residues. Germline-derived CDR1 and CDR2 are WSHSY and SAAADI. J gave up 2 bases and V 3 bases, and 8 bases lay outside the gene matches. CDR3 amino acids: CASSEPLAGEFTDTQYF. The DNA of the CDR3 is TGCGCCAGCAGTGAACCCCTAGCGGGGGAGTTCACAGATACGCAGTATTTT.

The chain is built from TRBV29-1 and TRBJ2-7, with a possible D match to TRBD1 (5 bases). The V and J ends lost 5 bases and 6 bases respectively, with 17 bases between them. The CDR3 extends over 13 amino acids. The germline V gene encodes CDR1 SQVTM and CDR2 ANQGSEA. The CDR3 sequence: CSVQQGFLREQYF. For the CDR3, the DNA is TGCAGCGTTCAGCAGGGTTTCTTGCGCGAGCAGTACTTC.

This clonotype was found many times. This CDR3 is CAWETGGSNIQYF. CDR3 coding DNA: TGTGCCTGGGAGACTGGGGGTTCTAACATTCAGTACTTC. The chain is built from TRBV30 and TRBJ2-4; either TRBD1 or TRBD2 may supply D (5 bases each). Trimming stripped 5 bases from V and 7 bases from J, with 15 bases between. The germline V gene has CDR1 GTSNPN and CDR2 SVGIG (reference sequence). The CDR3 is 13 amino acids. Full variable domain (missing parts from reference TRBV30 and TRBJ2-4): SQTIHQWPATLVQPVGSPLSLECTVEGTSNPNLYWYRQAAGRGLQLLFYSVGIGQISSEVPQNLSASRPQDRQFILSSKKLLLSDSGFYLCAWETGGSNIQYFGAGTRLSVL.

This clonotype showed up many times. J is TRBJ1-4 and V is TRBV11-2; 7 bases align to TRBD1. CDR1 and CDR2 from the germline V gene are SGHAT and FQNNGV. The CDR3 sequence is 15 residues long. The V segment lost 5 bases and the J segment 4 bases; nucleotides outside the gene matches: 7. The CDR3 DNA follows: TGTGCCAGCAGCACCTACTACAGGGGTAATGAAAAACTGTTTTTT. Its translation: CASSTYYRGNEKLFF.

This clonotype was counted a few times. The chain carries TRBV6-5 and TRBJ2-5, with 10 bases lining up with TRBD2. The germline V gene has CDR1 MNHEY and CDR2 SVGAGI. The CDR3 is 14 amino acids. V lost 6 bases and J lost 1; bases outside the gene matches: 2. DNA for the CDR3: TGTGCCAGCAGACTAGCGGGGACCCAAGAGACCCAGTACTTC. Encoded protein: CASRLAGTQETQYF.

As to this clonotype: This may be a read error: a much more frequent sequence differs by one nucleotide. The DNA is omitted, as the CDR3 cannot be located on it reliably, and the CDR3 follows TCRdb's listing. The chain joins TRBV19 to TRBJ1-4; the listed D gene, TRBD1, was not tested against the DNA. From its first to its last residue, the CDR3 has 14 amino acids. Germline lookup yields CDR1 LNHDA and CDR2 SQIVND (reference sequence). CDR3 loop: CASSWGQGNEKPFF.

There are many counts of this clonotype. The chain carries TRBV29-1 and TRBJ1-1, with D tentatively TRBD1 (6 bases). CDR1 and CDR2 (germline): SQVTM, ANQGSEA. The germline V and J ends were trimmed by 3 bases and 8 bases, with 13 bases remaining between them. This CDR3 comprises 12 residues. In nucleotides, the CDR3 is TGCAGCGTTGACTACAGGGAGTGGGAAGCTTTCTTT. It is translated as CSVDYREWEAFF.

At least ten counts were recorded for this clonotype. V is TRBV6-5 and J is TRBJ2-3; D gene ambiguous. Germline CDR1 reads MNHEY; CDR2 reads SVGAGI. CDR3 length equals 17 residues. The V end lost 3 bases, the J end lost 0 bases, and 16 bases lay between the germline ends. The CDR3 DNA reads as TGTGCCAGCAGTTATTTCTGGCGTGGGCCTAGCACAGATACGCAGTATTTT. Its translation is CASSYFWRGPSTDTQYF.